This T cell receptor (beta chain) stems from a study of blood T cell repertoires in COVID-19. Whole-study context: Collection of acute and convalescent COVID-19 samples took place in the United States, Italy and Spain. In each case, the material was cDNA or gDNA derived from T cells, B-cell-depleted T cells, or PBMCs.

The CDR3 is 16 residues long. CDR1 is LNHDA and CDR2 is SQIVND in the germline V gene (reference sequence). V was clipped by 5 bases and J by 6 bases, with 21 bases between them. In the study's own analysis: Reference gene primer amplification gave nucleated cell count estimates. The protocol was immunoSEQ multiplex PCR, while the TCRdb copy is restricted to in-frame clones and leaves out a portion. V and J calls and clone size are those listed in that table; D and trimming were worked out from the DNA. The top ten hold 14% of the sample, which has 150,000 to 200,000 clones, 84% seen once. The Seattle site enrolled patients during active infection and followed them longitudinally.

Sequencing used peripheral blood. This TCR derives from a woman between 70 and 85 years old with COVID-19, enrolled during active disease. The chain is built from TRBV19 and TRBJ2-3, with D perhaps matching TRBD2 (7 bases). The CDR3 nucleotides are TGTGCCAGTAGTCCACCGCGGGGGCGGGCGGGCGATACGCAGTATTTT. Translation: CASSPPRGRAGDTQYF. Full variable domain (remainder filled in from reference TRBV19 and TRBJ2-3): DGGITQSPKYLFRKEGQNVTLSCEQNLNHDAMYWYRQDPGQGLRLIYYSQIVNDFQKGDIAEGYSVSREKKESFPLTVTSAQKNPTAFYLCASSPPRGRAGDTQYFGPGTRLTVL.